The 10 T cell receptor beta chains below come from one sample, sequenced in a study of blood T cell repertoires in COVID-19. Clones were read by immunoSEQ multiplex PCR, and TCRdb kept only the in-frame ones, dropping some. The table records about 200,000 clones, 70% to 90% of them present only once. What was sequenced was peripheral blood. The source of these receptors is a man aged 40-49 years with active or convalescent COVID-19.

As for this clone: One junction end does not reproduce the germline sequence, and a read error may be involved. The gene calls are TRBV7-2 and TRBJ2-1; D is unresolved. Germline values: CDR1 SGHTA, CDR2 FQGNSA. The CDR3 sequence is 14 residues long. This CDR3 reads CASSLVGRTGPLLF. The CDR3 nucleotides read TGTGCCAGCAGCTTAGTTGGGCGCACCGGCCCTTTACTCTTC.

This clone was picked up a small number of times. The chain carries TRBV24-1 and TRBJ2-7, with D perhaps matching TRBD1 (6 bases). CDR3 size: 15 residues. Trimming left V 3 bases short and J 2 bases short, with 13 bases between. The germline gives CDR1 KGHDR, CDR2 SFDVKD. The CDR3 sequence is CATSDPTGMAYEQYF. CDR3 in DNA: TGTGCCACCAGTGATCCAACAGGGATGGCCTACGAGCAGTACTTC.

V gene TRBV11-3 combines with J gene TRBJ2-5, with TRBD2 matching over 9 bases. The junction had 10 bases not matched to a gene; V was cut back by 6 bases and J by 2 bases. The CDR3 is made up of 16 amino acids. Per germline, CDR1 SGHNT and CDR2 YENEEA. The DNA of the CDR3 is TGTGCCAGCAGTCAGAGGGCTAGCGGGAAGCAAGAGACCCAGTACTTC. This translates into CASSQRASGKQETQYF.

The chain couples TRBV2 to TRBJ1-1; perhaps TRBD1 as D (5 bases). CDR1 is SNHLY, CDR2 FYNNEI, per germline. V was shortened by 9 bases and J by 4 bases, with 21 bases between the two germline ends. The CDR3 is made up of 15 amino acids. The CDR3 here is CASKGMTATSTEAFF. CDR3 DNA: TGTGCCAGTAAGGGAATGACAGCGACCAGCACTGAAGCTTTCTTT.

J is TRBJ1-2 and V is TRBV5-3; D is unresolved. TRBV5-3 is marked as an open reading frame, function uncertain. Deletions cut 3 bases from V and 2 bases from J, with 14 bases between. This CDR3 is 15 amino acids long. The CDR3 nucleotides read TGTGCCAGAAGCTACCCCCCCTACGGGAACTATGGCTACACCTTC. It codes for CARSYPPYGNYGYTF.

This chain joins TRBV4-3 and TRBJ2-2, with 7 positions matching TRBD1. The CDR3 has 15 residues. Germline trimming cut 3 bases from V and 5 bases from J; bases unmatched to any gene: 6. Per the germline V gene, CDR1 is LGHNA and CDR2 is YSLEER. The CDR3 reads CASSQDRFGTGELFF. The CDR3 DNA reads as TGCGCCAGCAGCCAGGACAGGTTCGGTACCGGGGAGCTGTTTTTT.

The count of this clone is one. The chain links TRBV19 to TRBJ1-1; D is unresolved. The CDR3 length is 12 residues. The germline V and J ends were trimmed by 7 bases and 0 bases, with 6 bases remaining between them. Germline CDR1 reads LNHDA; CDR2 reads SQIVND (reference sequence). In DNA form, the CDR3 reads TGTGCCAGTAACCGGGTGAACACTGAAGCTTTCTTT. It codes for CASNRVNTEAFF.

The chain has TRBV20-1 and TRBJ2-1, with TRBD1 matching 9 bases. CDR3 length: 14 amino acids. Germline trimming cut 6 bases from V and 7 bases from J; bases unmatched to any gene: 10. Germline lookup yields CDR1 DFQATT and CDR2 SNEGSKA (reference sequence). The CDR3 region is CSASTGGKGNEQFF. The CDR3 bases are TGCAGTGCCAGTACAGGGGGCAAGGGGAATGAGCAGTTCTTC.

The chain recombines TRBV7-9 with TRBJ2-7; D might be TRBD1 (6 bases). In germline, CDR1 is SEHNR, CDR2 FQNEAQ (reference sequence). The CDR3 has 16 amino acids. V shed 1 base and J shed 2 bases, with 15 bases lying between them. CDR3 coding DNA: TGTGCCAGCAGCTTAGTAGCAGGGGCGGCCGCCTACGAGCAGTACTTC. Its translation: CASSLVAGAAAYEQYF.

CDR3 DNA sequence: TGTGCCAGCAGTCTCCCGGGACAGGAAGCTTTCTTT. Protein sequence: CASSLPGQEAFF. The V gene is TRBV28, the J gene TRBJ1-1, with TRBD1 matching over 7 bases. Trimming cost V 5 bases and J 8 bases; bases outside gene matches: 5. The CDR3 sequence is 12 residues long. CDR1 is MDHEN, CDR2 SYDVKM, per germline.